This T cell receptor beta chain was documented in a study of control samples from healthy donors and cancer patients. This CDR3 is built from 16 residues. V shed 2 bases, J shed 5 bases, and the junction held 6 bases outside the gene matches. Germline-derived CDR1 and CDR2 are KGHDR and SFDVKD. Assay: immunoSEQ multiplex PCR; the TCRdb copy retains only in-frame clones and omits some. The sample has roughly 120,000 clones, 90% seen once. The TCR sequence derives from a human donor in good health. The donor label of this sample is uncertain. The source material was blood. V is TRBV24-1 and J is TRBJ1-1; TRBD1 matches at 11 bases. The CDR3 loop is CATSDSGTGGGTEAFF. In nucleotides, the CDR3 is TGTGCCACCAGTGATTCCGGGACAGGGGGGGGTACTGAAGCTTTCTTT.